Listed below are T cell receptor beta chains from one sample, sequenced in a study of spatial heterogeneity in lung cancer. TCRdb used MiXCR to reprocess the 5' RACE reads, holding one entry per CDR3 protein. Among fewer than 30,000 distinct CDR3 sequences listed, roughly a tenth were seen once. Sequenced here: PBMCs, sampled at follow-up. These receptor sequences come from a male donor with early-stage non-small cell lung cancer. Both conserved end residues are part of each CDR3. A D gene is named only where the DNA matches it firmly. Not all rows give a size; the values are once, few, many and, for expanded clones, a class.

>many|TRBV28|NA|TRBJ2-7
TGTGCCAGCAGTTTCGGGGACATGTTGAGCTCCTACGAGCAGTACTTC
CASSFGDMLSSYEQYF
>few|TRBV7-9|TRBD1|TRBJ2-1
TGTGCCAGCAGCCCGGGACAGGCTTCCTACAATGAGCAGTTCTTC
CASSPGQASYNEQFF
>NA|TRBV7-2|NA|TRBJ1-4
TGTGCCAGCAGCTACCAACAGGGCCCAAATGAAAAACTGTTTTTT
CASSYQQGPNEKLFF
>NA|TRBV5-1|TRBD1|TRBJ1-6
TGCGCCAGCAGCTTGGAGGACAGGCTCTCCTATAATTCACCCCTCCACTTT
CASSLEDRLSYNSPLHF
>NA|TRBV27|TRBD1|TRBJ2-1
TGTGCCAGCAGGCGATCCGGGACAGGGGGCCCCTTCTACAATGAGCAGTTCTTC
CASRRSGTGGPFYNEQFF
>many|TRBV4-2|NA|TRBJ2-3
TGTGCCAGCAGCCTGGGCGTTAATACAGATACGCAGTATTTT
CASSLGVNTDTQYF
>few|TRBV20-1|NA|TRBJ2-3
TGCAGTGCCCCCACGGCCCGGACTCTCACAGATACGCAGTATTTT
CSAPTARTLTDTQYF
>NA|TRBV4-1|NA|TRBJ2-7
TGCGCCAGCAGCCAAGTCGGGCAGTCCTACGAGCAGTACTTC
CASSQVGQSYEQYF
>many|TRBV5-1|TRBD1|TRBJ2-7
TGCGCTCCTGGCCGGACGGGACAGGGGCGCTTCGAGCAGTACTTC
CAPGRTGQGRFEQYF
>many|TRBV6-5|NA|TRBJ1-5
TGTGCCAGCAGTTACAGGGCAAATCAGCCCCAGCATTTT
CASSYRANQPQHF
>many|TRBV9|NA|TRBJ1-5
TGTGCCAGCAGCCCAAAAGGTGTGCTGAGCAGACCGTTTAATCAGCCCCAGCATTTT
CASSPKGVLSRPFNQPQHF
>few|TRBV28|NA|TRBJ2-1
TGTGCCAGCACAACCGGGACCCATTGGACGGTGGAGTTCTTC
CASTTGTHWTVEFF
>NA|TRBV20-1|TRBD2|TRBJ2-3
TGCAGTGCTAGAACCGGACTAGCGGGGGGACAAACTAGCACAGATACGCAGTATTTT
CSARTGLAGGQTSTDTQYF
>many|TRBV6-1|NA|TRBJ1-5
TGTGCCAGCAGTGGACAGGTTGGCAATCAGCCCCAGCATTTT
CASSGQVGNQPQHF
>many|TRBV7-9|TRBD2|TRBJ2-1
TGTGCCAGCAGCTTGGCTAGCGGGGGGGCCATCAATGAGCAGTTCTTC
CASSLASGGAINEQFF
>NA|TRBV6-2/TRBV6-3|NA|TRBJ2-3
TGTGCCAGCACCGGCCGACACCGCACAGATACGCTGTATTTT
CASTGRHRTDTLYF
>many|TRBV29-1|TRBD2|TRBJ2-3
TGCAGCGCGATTGGGGGGGGTACCACAGATACGCAGTATTTT
CSAIGGGTTDTQYF
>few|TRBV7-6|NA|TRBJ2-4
TGTGCCAGCAGCCCCTCGCAGGGACGGGTCAAAAACATTCAGTACTTC
CASSPSQGRVKNIQYF
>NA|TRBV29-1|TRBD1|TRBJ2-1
TGCAGCGTTTCCCCAAGGGACAGGGGCGGATACAATGAGCAGTTCTTC
CSVSPRDRGGYNEQFF
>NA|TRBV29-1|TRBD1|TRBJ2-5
TGCAGCGTTGGGAGACAGGGAGAGACCCAGTACTTC
CSVGRQGETQYF
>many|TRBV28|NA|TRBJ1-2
TGTGCCAGTACACAGGGCCTCCCTAACTATGGCTACACCTTC
CASTQGLPNYGYTF
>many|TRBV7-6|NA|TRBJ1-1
TGTGCCAGCAGCTTAGGAGGGTGGGGGGCCACTGAAGCTTTCTTT
CASSLGGWGATEAFF
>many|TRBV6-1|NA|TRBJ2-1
TGTGCCAGCAGTGAACAACTAGCTTCCTACAATGAGCAGTTCTTC
CASSEQLASYNEQFF
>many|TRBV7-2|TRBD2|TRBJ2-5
TGTGCCAGCAGTCCGGGACTAGCGGAAGAGACCCAGTACTTC
CASSPGLAEETQYF
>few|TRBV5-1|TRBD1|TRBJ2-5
TGCGCCAGCAGCGCGGACAGGGGGTCGGAGACCCAGTACTTC
CASSADRGSETQYF
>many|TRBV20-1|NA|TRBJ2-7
TGCAGTGCTGTAAAGGGGATAGGCTACGAGCAGTACTTC
CSAVKGIGYEQYF
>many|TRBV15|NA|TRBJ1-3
TGTGCCACCAGCAGAGCAGGAGACGGGAGAAACACCATATATTTT
CATSRAGDGRNTIYF
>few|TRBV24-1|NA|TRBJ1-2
TGTGCCACCAGTGATTTGGATATGGGCTACACCTTC
CATSDLDMGYTF
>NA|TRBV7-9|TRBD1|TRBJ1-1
TGTGCCAGCAGCACGCCAGCCGGGACAGAGAACACTGAAGCTTTCTTT
CASSTPAGTENTEAFF
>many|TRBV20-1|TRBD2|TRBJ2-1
TGCAGTGCTAGTGTGCCTAGCGGGGGGAACAATGAGCAGTTCTTC
CSASVPSGGNNEQFF
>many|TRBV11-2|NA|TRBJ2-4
TGTGCCAGCAGCTTTCGTGGGGGGTTAAACATTCAGTACTTC
CASSFRGGLNIQYF
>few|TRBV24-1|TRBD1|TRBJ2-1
TGTGCCACCAGTGATTATGGGACAGGCTCCTACAATGAGCAGTTCTTC
CATSDYGTGSYNEQFF
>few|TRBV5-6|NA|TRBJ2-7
TGTGCCAGCAGCTTGGGACGCCTCATCGACGAGCAGTACTTC
CASSLGRLIDEQYF
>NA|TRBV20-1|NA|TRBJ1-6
TGCAGTGCTAGAGGGGTCTACTATAATTCACCCCTCCACTTT
CSARGVYYNSPLHF
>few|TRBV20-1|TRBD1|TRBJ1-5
TGCAGTGCCCAGGGACAGGGGGAAGAGCCCCAGCATTTT
CSAQGQGEEPQHF
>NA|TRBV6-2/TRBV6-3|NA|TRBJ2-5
TGTGCCAGCAGGAGTGCAGGGGTGACCCAAGAGACCCAGTACTTC
CASRSAGVTQETQYF
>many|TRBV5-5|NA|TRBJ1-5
TGTGCCAGCAGCTTGGAAGGAATTAGCCAGCCCCAGCATTTT
CASSLEGISQPQHF
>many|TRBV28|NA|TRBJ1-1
TGTGCCAGCAGTCCCACATTTGGATCTGGGGACACTGAAGCTTTCTTT
CASSPTFGSGDTEAFF
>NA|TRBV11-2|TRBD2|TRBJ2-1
TGTGCCACTAGCGGGGGGGCCTACAATGAGCAGTTCTTC
CATSGGAYNEQFF
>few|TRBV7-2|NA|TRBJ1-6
TGTGCCAGCAGCCGACAGCCCTATAATTCACCCCTCCACTTT
CASSRQPYNSPLHF
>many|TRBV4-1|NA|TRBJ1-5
TGCGCCAGCAGCCAAGAGGACAATAGCAATCAGCCCCAGCATTTT
CASSQEDNSNQPQHF
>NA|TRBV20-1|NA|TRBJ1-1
TGCAGTGCTAGCCCACCGGGGGGAATTGAAGCTTTCTTT
CSASPPGGIEAFF